These 20 T cell receptor beta chains were all obtained from the same sample, sequenced in a study of siplizumab effects on memory and regulatory T cells (dated by TCRdb to about 2019). Libraries were prepared through the immunoSEQ multiplex PCR assay. TCRdb's version of the immuneACCESS table is confined to in-frame rearrangements and falls short of the full clone set. An unresolved V gene accounts for under half of the shortfall where checked; the remainder is of unknown origin. The sample table lists about 110,000 clones, 80% to 95% of them with a count of one. 1% to 1.5% of the sample belongs to the ten largest clones. Sequencing was performed on CD4+ T cells sorted from blood. These receptors were taken from a human donor in good health.

The V gene is TRBV5-4, the J gene TRBJ2-2, with 10 bases matching TRBD2. The length of the CDR3 is 16 residues. V trimming: 6 bases; J trimming: 4 bases; junction bases outside the gene matches: 9. The germline V gene encodes CDR1 SGHNT and CDR2 YYREEE (reference sequence). DNA of the CDR3: TGTGCCAGCACCCCGACAGCGGGAGGGCCCACCGGGGAGCTGTTTTTT. Amino acid sequence: CASTPTAGGPTGELFF.

The V gene is TRBV6-1, the J gene TRBJ1-5; D possibly corresponds to TRBD1 (6 bases). The CDR3 covers 14 residues. V was shortened by 4 bases and J by 1 base, with 8 bases between the two germline ends. Germline loops: CDR1 MNHNS, CDR2 SASEGT. The CDR3 protein is CASSAQGSNQPQHF. As DNA, the CDR3 is TGTGCCAGCAGTGCTCAGGGGAGCAATCAGCCCCAGCATTTT.

V and J are TRBV19 and TRBJ2-7; 13 bases map to TRBD2. The J segment lost 8 bases and the V segment lost 4 bases, leaving 5 bases of the junction unmatched. The germline CDR1 and CDR2 sequences are LNHDA and SQIVND (reference sequence). The CDR3 contains 14 residues. CDR3 DNA sequence: TGTGCCAGTAGTACAGGACTAGCGGGAGTAAAGCAGTACTTC. Translation gives CASSTGLAGVKQYF. Looking up the rest from reference TRBV19 and TRBJ2-7 gives the full variable domain: DGGITQSPKYLFRKEGQNVTLSCEQNLNHDAMYWYRQDPGQGLRLIYYSQIVNDFQKGDIAEGYSVSREKKESFPLTVTSAQKNPTAFYLCASSTGLAGVKQYFGPGTRLTVT.

This chain links TRBV2 with TRBJ1-2; TRBD1 is a possible D gene (6 bases). The CDR3 loop spans 12 amino acids. Germline V gene lookup returns CDR1 SNHLY and CDR2 FYNNEI. V lost 5 bases, J lost 7 bases, and 11 bases lay in between. CDR3 bases: TGTGCCAGCAGTAGGACAGTCCCTGGCTACACCTTC. Translating gives CASSRTVPGYTF.

CDR3 sequence: CASSLSVIMNTEAFF. The CDR3 DNA reads TGTGCCAGCAGCTTGTCGGTCATCATGAACACTGAAGCTTTCTTT. This chain connects TRBV5-4 to TRBJ1-1; D remains unclear. CDR3 length: 15 residues. V was clipped by 1 base and J by 0 bases, with 10 bases between them. The germline V gene encodes CDR1 SGHNT and CDR2 YYREEE (reference sequence).

The rearrangement links TRBV7-3 to TRBJ2-2, with D possibly TRBD2 on 6 matching bases. The CDR3 spans 14 residues. Germline V CDR1 and CDR2: SGHTA, FQGTGA. With 5 bases removed from V and 5 bases from J, the gap between germline ends came to 12 bases. CDR3 bases: TGTGCCAGCAGCCCCGGTGCGGGAACCGGGGAGCTGTTTTTT. Translated, it gives CASSPGAGTGELFF.

The chain combines TRBV5-5 with TRBJ2-1; D is possibly TRBD2 (6 bases). V was pared by 4 bases and J by 8 bases, with 13 bases between. The germline CDR1 and CDR2 sequences are SGHKS and YYEKEE (reference sequence). The CDR3 runs to 13 residues. For the CDR3, the DNA is TGTGCCAGCAGCCCCCCAGGGACTTATGAGCAGTTCTTC. Its protein product is CASSPPGTYEQFF.

CDR3 bases: TGTGCCAGCAGATGGGGGGGTTATGGTTTCTTT. Translated, it gives CASRWGGYGFF. The chain links TRBV6-1 to TRBJ1-1, with a possible D match to TRBD1 (5 bases). Trimming stripped 6 bases from V and 13 bases from J, with 15 bases between. CDR3 length: 11 amino acids. Germline V gives CDR1 MNHNS, CDR2 SASEGT.

CDR3 nucleotide sequence: TGCGCCAGCAGCTTTGGTAAAAACACCGGGGAGCTGTTTTTT. As protein: CASSFGKNTGELFF. The rearrangement joins TRBV5-1 to TRBJ2-2; D unclear. The CDR3 runs to 14 residues. Germline V gene sequence: CDR1 SGHRS, CDR2 YFSETQ. V lost 2 bases, J lost 2 bases, and 7 bases lay in between.

V and J are TRBV27 and TRBJ1-4; no clear D gene. The CDR3 extends over 13 amino acids. Trimming cost V 6 bases and J 0 bases, with 5 bases left between them. Looked up from germline, CDR1 is MNHEY and CDR2 is SMNVEV (reference sequence). This CDR3 reads CASREATNEKLFF. The CDR3 nucleotides are TGTGCCAGCAGAGAGGCAACTAATGAAAAACTGTTTTTT.

The genes are TRBV5-1 and TRBJ1-1, with D possibly matching TRBD1 (6 bases). This CDR3 is 16 amino acids long. The V gene's germline CDR1 is SGHRS and CDR2 YFSETQ. The V and J ends lost 0 bases and 1 base respectively, with 13 bases between them. CDR3 nucleotides: TGCGCCAGCAGCTTGGACCCGGGGGCAGCGAACACTGAAGCTTTCTTT. Translated: CASSLDPGAANTEAFF.

The chain has TRBV2 and TRBJ2-1, with TRBD2 as a possible D gene (6 bases). CDR1 and CDR2 (germline): SNHLY, FYNNEI. V gave up 6 bases and J gave up 5 bases, with 17 bases separating them. The CDR3 is made up of 15 amino acids. CDR3 amino acids: CASRQGGRGDNEQFF. The CDR3 coding sequence is TGTGCCAGCAGGCAAGGAGGGCGGGGAGACAATGAGCAGTTCTTC.

V and J are TRBV10-3 and TRBJ2-5; TRBD2 matches 12 bases. V lost 4 bases, J lost 4 bases, and 4 bases stayed unmatched. The germline CDR1 and CDR2 sequences are ENHRY and SYGVKD. The CDR3 extends over 15 amino acids. CDR3 nucleotide sequence: TGTGCCATCAGTGTCGGGACTAGCGGGTTAGAGACCCAGTACTTC. It specifies CAISVGTSGLETQYF.

The chain employs TRBV6-5 and TRBJ2-7; D may be TRBD1 (6 bases). V lost 6 bases and J lost 2, with 14 bases in between. The CDR3 runs 14 residues. The germline CDR1 and CDR2 sequences are MNHEY and SVGAGI. The CDR3 loop is CASSFDRLTYEQYF. For the CDR3, the DNA is TGTGCCAGCAGCTTCGACAGGCTAACCTACGAGCAGTACTTC.

The rearrangement uses TRBV5-6 and TRBJ2-5; D is possibly TRBD2 (5 bases). Germline values: CDR1 SGHDT, CDR2 YYEEEE. Trimming cost V 5 bases and J 5 bases, with 16 bases left between them. This CDR3 region has 14 residues. In DNA form, the CDR3 reads TGTGCCAGCAGTAGAGGGCCGGTAGGTGAGACCCAGTACTTC. Amino acid sequence: CASSRGPVGETQYF.

The rearrangement links TRBV7-2 to TRBJ2-5, with D possibly TRBD2 on 5 matching bases. Looked up from germline, CDR1 is SGHTA and CDR2 is FQGNSA. Deletions cut 5 bases from V and 4 bases from J, with 20 bases between. This CDR3 comprises 16 residues. The CDR3 protein is CASSPRGTAGIETQYF. The CDR3 nucleotides read TGTGCCAGCAGCCCCCGTGGTACCGCGGGTATAGAGACCCAGTACTTC.

This chain uses TRBV6-5 with TRBJ1-5; D is uncertain. The ends were cut back, 6 bases at V and 0 bases at J, with 12 bases in the middle. Germline CDR1 is MNHEY and CDR2 is SVGAGI. The CDR3 covers 15 residues. CDR3 coding DNA: TGTGCCAGCAGACAAGGGTTCTATAGCAATCAGCCCCAGCATTTT. Translation: CASRQGFYSNQPQHF.

The chain employs TRBV9 and TRBJ2-1; D may be TRBD1 (5 bases). Per germline, CDR1 SGDLS and CDR2 YYNGEE. This CDR3 is built from 13 residues. The V gene lost 4 bases and the J gene lost 6 bases, with 11 bases spanning the gap. CDR3: CASSRGHSNEQFF. The CDR3 region has the DNA TGTGCCAGCAGCAGAGGACACTCCAATGAGCAGTTCTTC.

The chain recombines TRBV18 with TRBJ1-4, with D unresolved. The V and J ends lost 4 bases and 4 bases respectively, with 13 bases between them. In germline, CDR1 is KGHSH, CDR2 LQKENI. CDR3 length: 15 residues. DNA of the CDR3: TGTGCCAGCTCACTTACAGCATCGCTTAATGAAAAACTGTTTTTT. Translated: CASSLTASLNEKLFF.

The rearrangement joins TRBV9 to TRBJ2-7; D tentatively fits TRBD1 or TRBD2 (6 bases each). The CDR3 contains 15 residues. Germline CDR1 and CDR2: SGDLS and YYNGEE. The V gene lost 3 bases and the J gene lost 4 bases, with 17 bases spanning the gap. Written as DNA, the CDR3 is TGTGCCAGCAGCGCCGGCGGGACAACGCTATACGAGCAGTACTTC. It codes for CASSAGGTTLYEQYF.